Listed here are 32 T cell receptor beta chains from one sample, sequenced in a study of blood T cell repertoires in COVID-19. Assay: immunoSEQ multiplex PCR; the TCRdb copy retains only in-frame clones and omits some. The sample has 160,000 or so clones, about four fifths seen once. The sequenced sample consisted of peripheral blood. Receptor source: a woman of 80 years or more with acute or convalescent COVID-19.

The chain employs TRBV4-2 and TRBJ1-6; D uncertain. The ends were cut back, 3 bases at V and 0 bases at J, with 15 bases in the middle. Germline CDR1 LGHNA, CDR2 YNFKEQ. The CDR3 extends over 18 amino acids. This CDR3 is CASSQEDPQSSYNSPLHF. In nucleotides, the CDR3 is TGTGCCAGCAGCCAGGAGGATCCCCAGAGCTCCTATAATTCACCCCTCCACTTT.

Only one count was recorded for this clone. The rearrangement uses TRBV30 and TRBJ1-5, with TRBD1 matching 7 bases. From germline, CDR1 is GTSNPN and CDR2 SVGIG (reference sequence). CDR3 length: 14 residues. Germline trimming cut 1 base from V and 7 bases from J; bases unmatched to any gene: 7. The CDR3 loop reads CAWSEPAGGQPQHF. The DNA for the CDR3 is TGTGCCTGGAGTGAACCGGCAGGGGGGCAGCCCCAGCATTTT. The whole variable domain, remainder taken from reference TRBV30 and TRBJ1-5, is SQTIHQWPATLVQPVGSPLSLECTVEGTSNPNLYWYRQAAGRGLQLLFYSVGIGQISSEVPQNLSASRPQDRQFILSSKKLLLSDSGFYLCAWSEPAGGQPQHFGDGTRLSIL.

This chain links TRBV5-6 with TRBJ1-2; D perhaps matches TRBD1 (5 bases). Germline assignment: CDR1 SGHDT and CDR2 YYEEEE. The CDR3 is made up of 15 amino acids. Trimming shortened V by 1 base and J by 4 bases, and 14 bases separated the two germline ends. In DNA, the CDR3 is TGTGCCAGCAGCTTGATGGGGGAGGGGTCCTATGGCTACACCTTC. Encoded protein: CASSLMGEGSYGYTF.

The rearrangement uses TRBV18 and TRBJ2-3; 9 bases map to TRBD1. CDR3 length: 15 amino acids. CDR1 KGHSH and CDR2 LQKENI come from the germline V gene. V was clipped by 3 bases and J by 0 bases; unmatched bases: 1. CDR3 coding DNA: TGTGCCAGCTCACCGGGACAGGGAAGCACAGATACGCAGTATTTT. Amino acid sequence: CASSPGQGSTDTQYF.

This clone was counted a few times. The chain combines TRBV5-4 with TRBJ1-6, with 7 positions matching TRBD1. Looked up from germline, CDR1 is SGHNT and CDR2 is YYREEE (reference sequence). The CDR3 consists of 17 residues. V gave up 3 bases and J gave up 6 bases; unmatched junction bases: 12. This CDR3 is CASSSQPRRGPNSPLHF. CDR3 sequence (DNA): TGTGCCAGCAGCTCCCAGCCCCGGAGGGGGCCTAATTCACCCCTCCACTTT.

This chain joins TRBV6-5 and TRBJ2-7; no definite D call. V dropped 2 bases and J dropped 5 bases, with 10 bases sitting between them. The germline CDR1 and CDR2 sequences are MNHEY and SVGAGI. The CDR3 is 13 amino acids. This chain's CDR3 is CASSYRVTHEQYF. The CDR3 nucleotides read TGTGCCAGCAGTTACCGGGTAACCCACGAGCAGTACTTC.

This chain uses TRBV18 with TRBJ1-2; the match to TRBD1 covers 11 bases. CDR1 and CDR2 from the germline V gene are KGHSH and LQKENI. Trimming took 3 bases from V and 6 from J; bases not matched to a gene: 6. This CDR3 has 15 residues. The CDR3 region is CASSPDRGRIDGYTF. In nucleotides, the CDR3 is TGTGCCAGCTCACCGGACAGGGGGCGCATCGATGGCTACACCTTC. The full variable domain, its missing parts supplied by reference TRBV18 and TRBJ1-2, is NAGVMQNPRHLVRRRGQEARLRCSPMKGHSHVYWYRQLPEEGLKFMVYLQKENIIDESGMPKERFSAEFPKEGPSILRIQQVVRGDSAAYFCASSPDRGRIDGYTFGSGTRLTVV.

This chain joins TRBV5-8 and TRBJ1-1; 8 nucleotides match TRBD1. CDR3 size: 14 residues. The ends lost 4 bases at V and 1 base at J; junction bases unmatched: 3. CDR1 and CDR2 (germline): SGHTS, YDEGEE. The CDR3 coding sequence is TGTGCCAGCAGCGTAGACAGGGGGAACACTGAAGCTTTCTTT. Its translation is CASSVDRGNTEAFF.

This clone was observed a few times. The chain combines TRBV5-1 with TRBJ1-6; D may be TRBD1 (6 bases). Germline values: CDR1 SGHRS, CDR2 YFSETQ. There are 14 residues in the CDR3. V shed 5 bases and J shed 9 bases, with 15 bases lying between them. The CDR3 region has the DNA TGCGCCAGCAGTCCGGACAGACAAAGTTCACCCCTCCACTTT. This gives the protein CASSPDRQSSPLHF.

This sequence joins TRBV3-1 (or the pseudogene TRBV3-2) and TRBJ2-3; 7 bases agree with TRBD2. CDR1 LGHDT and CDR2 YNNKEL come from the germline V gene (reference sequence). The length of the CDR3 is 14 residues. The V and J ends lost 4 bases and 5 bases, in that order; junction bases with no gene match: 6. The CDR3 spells CASSRGLEIDTQYF. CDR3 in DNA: TGTGCCAGCAGCCGCGGACTAGAAATAGATACGCAGTATTTT.

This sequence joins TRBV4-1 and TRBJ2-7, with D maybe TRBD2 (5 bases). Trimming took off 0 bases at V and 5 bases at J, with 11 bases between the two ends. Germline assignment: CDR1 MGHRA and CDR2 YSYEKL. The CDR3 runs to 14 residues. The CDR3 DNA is TGCGCCAGCAGCCAAGAGCCCAGAGGGAACGAGCAGTACTTC. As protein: CASSQEPRGNEQYF.

CDR3 sequence reads: CASSESTSGRRNEQFF. The CDR3 DNA reads TGCGCCAGCAGTGAGTCAACCAGCGGGAGGAGAAATGAGCAGTTCTTC. The chain is built from TRBV10-2 and TRBJ2-1; 9 bases fit TRBD2. Trimming took 0 bases from V and 7 from J; bases not matched to a gene: 7. Looked up from germline, CDR1 is WSHSY and CDR2 is SAAADI. CDR3 size: 16 residues.

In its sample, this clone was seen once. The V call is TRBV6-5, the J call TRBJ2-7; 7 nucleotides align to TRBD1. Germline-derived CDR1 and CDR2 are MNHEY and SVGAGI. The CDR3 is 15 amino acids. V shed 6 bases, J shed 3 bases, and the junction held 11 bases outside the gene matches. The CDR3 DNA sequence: TGTGCCAGCAGCGCAACAGGGGTGCCCTACTACGAGCAGTACTTC. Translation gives CASSATGVPYYEQYF.

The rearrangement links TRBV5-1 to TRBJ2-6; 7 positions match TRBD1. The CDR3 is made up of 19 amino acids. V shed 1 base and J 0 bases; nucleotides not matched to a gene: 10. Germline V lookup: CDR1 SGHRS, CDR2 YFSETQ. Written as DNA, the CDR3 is TGCGCCAGCAGCTTGCGCCCCCCGGGACAGCACTCTGGGGCCAACGTCCTGACTTTC. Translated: CASSLRPPGQHSGANVLTF. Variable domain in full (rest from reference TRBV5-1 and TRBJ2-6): KAGVTQTPRYLIKTRGQQVTLSCSPISGHRSVSWYQQTPGQGLQFLFEYFSETQRNKGNFPGRFSGRQFSNSRSEMNVSTLELGDSALYLCASSLRPPGQHSGANVLTFGAGSRLTVL.

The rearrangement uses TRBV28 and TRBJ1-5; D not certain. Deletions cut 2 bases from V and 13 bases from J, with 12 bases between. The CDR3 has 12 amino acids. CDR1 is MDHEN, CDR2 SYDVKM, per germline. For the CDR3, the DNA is TGTGCCAGCAGTTTAAAGGGCTCGGGACAGCATTTT. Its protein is CASSLKGSGQHF.

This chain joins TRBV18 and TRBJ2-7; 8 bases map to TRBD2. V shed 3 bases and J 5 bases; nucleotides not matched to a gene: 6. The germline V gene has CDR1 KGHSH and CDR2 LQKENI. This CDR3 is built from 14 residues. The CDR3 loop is CASSPPGGPHEQYF. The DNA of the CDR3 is TGTGCCAGCTCACCCCCGGGAGGGCCTCACGAGCAGTACTTC.

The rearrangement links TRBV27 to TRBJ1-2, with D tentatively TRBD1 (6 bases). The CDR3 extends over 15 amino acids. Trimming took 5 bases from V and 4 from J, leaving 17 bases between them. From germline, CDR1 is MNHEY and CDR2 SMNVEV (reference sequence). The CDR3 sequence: CASSRTGTSSYGYTF. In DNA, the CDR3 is TGTGCCAGCAGTAGAACCGGGACATCCTCCTATGGCTACACCTTC.

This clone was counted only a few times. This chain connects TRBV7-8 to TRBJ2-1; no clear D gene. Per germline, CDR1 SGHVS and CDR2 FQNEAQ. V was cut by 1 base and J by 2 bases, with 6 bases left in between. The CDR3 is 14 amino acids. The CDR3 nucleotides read TGTGCCAGCAGCTTAGGCGGCCCCTACAATGAGCAGTTCTTC. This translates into CASSLGGPYNEQFF. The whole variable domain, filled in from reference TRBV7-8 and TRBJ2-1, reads GAGVSQSPRYKVAKRGQDVALRCDPISGHVSLFWYQQALGQGPEFLTYFQNEAQLDKSGLPSDRFFAERPEGSVSTLKIQRTQQEDSAVYLCASSLGGPYNEQFFGPGTRLTVL.

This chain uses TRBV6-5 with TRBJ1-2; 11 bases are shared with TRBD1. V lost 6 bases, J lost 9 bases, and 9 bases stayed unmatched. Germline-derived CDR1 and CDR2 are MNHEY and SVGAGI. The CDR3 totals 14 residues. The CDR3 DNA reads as TGTGCCAGCAGCGCGAGGGGACAGGGGGTTAGCTACACCTTC. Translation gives CASSARGQGVSYTF.

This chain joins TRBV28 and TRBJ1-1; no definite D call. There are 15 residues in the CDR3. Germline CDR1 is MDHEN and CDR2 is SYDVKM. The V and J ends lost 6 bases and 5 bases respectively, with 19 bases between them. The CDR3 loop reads CASSLTRTGKTEAFF. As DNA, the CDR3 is TGTGCCAGCAGCCTTACGAGGACGGGGAAGACTGAAGCTTTCTTT. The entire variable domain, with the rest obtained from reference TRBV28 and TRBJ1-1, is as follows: DVKVTQSSRYLVKRTGEKVFLECVQDMDHENMFWYRQDPGLGLRLIYFSYDVKMKEKGDIPEGYSVSREKKERFSLILESASTNQTSMYLCASSLTRTGKTEAFFGQGTRLTVV.

The CDR3 bases are TGTGCCAGCAGCTTGAAGGGGGCGGACGAGCAGTACTTC. Translation gives CASSLKGADEQYF. V usage is TRBV5-6 and J usage is TRBJ2-7; 7 bases agree with TRBD1. Germline V lookup: CDR1 SGHDT, CDR2 YYEEEE. V was pared by 1 base and J by 5 bases, with 3 bases of the junction left unmatched. This CDR3 contains 13 residues. Combining the CDR3 with reference TRBV5-6 and TRBJ2-7 gives the whole variable domain DAGVTQSPTHLIKTRGQQVTLRCSPKSGHDTVSWYQQALGQGPQFIFQYYEEEERQRGNFPDRFSGHQFPNYSSELNVNALLLGDSALYLCASSLKGADEQYFGPGTRLTVT.

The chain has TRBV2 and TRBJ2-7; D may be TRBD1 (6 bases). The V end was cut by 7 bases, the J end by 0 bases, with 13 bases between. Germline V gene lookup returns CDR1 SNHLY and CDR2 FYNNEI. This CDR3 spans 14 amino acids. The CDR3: CASKNRESSYEQYF. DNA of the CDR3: TGTGCCAGCAAAAACAGGGAGAGCTCCTACGAGCAGTACTTC.

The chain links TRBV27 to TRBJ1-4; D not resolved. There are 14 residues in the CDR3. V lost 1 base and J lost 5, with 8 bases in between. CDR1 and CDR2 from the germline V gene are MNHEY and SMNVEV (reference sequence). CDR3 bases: TGTGCCAGCAGTTTATTCGGGATGAATGAAAAACTGTTTTTT. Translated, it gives CASSLFGMNEKLFF. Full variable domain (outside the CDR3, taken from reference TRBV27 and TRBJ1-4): EAQVTQNPRYLITVTGKKLTVTCSQNMNHEYMSWYRQDPGLGLRQIYYSMNVEVTDKGDVPEGYKVSRKEKRNFPLILESPSPNQTSLYFCASSLFGMNEKLFFGSGTQLSVL.

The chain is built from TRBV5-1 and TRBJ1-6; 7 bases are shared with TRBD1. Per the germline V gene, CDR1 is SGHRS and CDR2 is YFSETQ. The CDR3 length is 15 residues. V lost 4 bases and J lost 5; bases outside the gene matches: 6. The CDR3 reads CASSPDRVNNSPLHF. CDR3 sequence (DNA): TGCGCCAGCAGCCCCGACAGGGTGAATAATTCACCCCTCCACTTT.

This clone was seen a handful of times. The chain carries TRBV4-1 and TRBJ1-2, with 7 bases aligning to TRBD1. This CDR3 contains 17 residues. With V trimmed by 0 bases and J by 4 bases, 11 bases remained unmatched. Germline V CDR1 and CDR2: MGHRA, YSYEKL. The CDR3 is CASSQDLRQGGSYGYTF. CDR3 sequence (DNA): TGCGCCAGCAGCCAAGATTTGCGACAGGGAGGATCCTATGGCTACACCTTC.

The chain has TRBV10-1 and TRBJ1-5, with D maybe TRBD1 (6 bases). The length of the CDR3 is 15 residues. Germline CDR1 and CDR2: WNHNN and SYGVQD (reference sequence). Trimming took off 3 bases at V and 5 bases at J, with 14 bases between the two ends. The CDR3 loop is CASSETGNRDQPQHF. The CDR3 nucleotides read TGCGCCAGCAGTGAAACAGGGAATAGGGATCAGCCCCAGCATTTT.

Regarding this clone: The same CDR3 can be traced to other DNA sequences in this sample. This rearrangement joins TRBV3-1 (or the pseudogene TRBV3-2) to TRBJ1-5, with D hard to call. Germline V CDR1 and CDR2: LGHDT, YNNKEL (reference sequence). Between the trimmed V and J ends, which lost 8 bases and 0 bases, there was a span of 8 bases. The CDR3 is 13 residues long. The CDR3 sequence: CASSTYSNQPQHF. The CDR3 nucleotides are TGTGCCAGCTCAACTTATAGCAATCAGCCCCAGCATTTT.

The DNA for the CDR3 is TGTGCCACCAGCACCGGGACAGGGGTCATCGGGGAGCTGTTTTTT. Encoded protein: CATSTGTGVIGELFF. The chain combines TRBV15 with TRBJ2-2; 10 nucleotides line up with TRBD1. Per germline, CDR1 LNHNV and CDR2 YYDKDF (reference sequence). V shed 4 bases and J 7 bases; nucleotides not matched to a gene: 6. The CDR3 contains 15 residues.

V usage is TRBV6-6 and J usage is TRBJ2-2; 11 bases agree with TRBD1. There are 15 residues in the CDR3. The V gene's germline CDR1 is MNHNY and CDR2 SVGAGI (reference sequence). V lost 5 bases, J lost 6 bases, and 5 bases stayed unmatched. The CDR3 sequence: CASSPGQGAPGELFF. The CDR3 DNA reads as TGTGCCAGCAGTCCCGGACAGGGGGCGCCCGGGGAGCTGTTTTTT.

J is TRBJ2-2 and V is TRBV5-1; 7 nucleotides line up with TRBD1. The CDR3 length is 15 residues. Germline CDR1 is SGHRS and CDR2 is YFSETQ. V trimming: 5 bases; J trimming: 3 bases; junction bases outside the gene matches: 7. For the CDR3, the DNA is TGCGCCAGCAGGAAGACAGGGTTAGACACCGGGGAGCTGTTTTTT. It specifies CASRKTGLDTGELFF.

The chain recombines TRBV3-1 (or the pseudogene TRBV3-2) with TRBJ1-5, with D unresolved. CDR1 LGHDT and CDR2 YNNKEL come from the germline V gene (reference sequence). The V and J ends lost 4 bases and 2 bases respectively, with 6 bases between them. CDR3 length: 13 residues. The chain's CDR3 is CASSLPGNQPQHF. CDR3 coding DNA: TGTGCCAGCAGCCTCCCAGGCAATCAGCCCCAGCATTTT.

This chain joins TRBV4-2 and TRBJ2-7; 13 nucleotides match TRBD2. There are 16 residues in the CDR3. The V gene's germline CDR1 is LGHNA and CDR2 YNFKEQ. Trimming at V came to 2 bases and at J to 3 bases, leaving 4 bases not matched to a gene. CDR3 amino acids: CASSQPGLAGVYEQYF. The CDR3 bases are TGTGCCAGCAGCCAACCTGGACTAGCGGGAGTCTACGAGCAGTACTTC.